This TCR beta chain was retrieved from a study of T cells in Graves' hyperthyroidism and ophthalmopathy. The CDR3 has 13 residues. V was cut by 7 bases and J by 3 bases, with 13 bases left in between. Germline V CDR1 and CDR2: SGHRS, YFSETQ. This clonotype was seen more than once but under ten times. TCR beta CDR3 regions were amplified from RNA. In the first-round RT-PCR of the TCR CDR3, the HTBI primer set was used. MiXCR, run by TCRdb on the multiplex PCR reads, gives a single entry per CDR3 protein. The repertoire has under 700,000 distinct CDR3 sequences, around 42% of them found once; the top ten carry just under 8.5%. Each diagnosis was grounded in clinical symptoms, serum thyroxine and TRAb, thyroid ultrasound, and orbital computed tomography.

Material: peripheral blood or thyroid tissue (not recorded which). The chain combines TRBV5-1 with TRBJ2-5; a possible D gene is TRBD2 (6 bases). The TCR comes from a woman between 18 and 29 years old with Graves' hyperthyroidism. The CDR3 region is CASARLDKETQYF. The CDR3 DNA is TGCGCCAGCGCCAGACTAGACAAAGAGACCCAGTACTTC.